The 10 T cell receptor beta chains below were found in one sample sequenced in a study of T cells in Graves' hyperthyroidism and ophthalmopathy. Using RNA transcripts as the source, TCR beta CDR3 regions were amplified. The primer set for the first-round RT-PCR of the TCR CDR3 was HTBI. Using its own MiXCR run on the multiplex PCR reads, TCRdb lists one record per CDR3 protein. The table shows about 560,000 distinct CDR3 sequences, with over 15% occurring only once. Sample: blood. Receptors originate from a woman aged 18-29 years with Graves' hyperthyroidism.

This clonotype has only a few counts. The V gene is TRBV5-1, the J gene TRBJ1-1; no firm D call. The CDR3 extends over 15 amino acids. Per germline, CDR1 SGHRS and CDR2 YFSETQ. Trimming pared 0 bases from V and 4 bases from J, leaving 13 bases between. CDR3 sequence: CASSLVGSPITEAFF. Written as DNA, the CDR3 is TGCGCCAGCAGCTTGGTTGGGTCACCTATCACTGAAGCTTTCTTT.

V is TRBV7-9 and J is TRBJ2-7; 10 bases map to TRBD1. The CDR3 totals 14 residues. CDR1 is SEHNR, CDR2 FQNEAQ, per germline (reference sequence). J was trimmed by 4 bases and V by 4 bases; bases with no gene match: 4. The CDR3 sequence: CASSSRQGAYEQYF. In DNA, the CDR3 is TGTGCCAGCAGCTCCCGACAGGGGGCGTACGAGCAGTACTTC.

This clonotype was observed a few times. The chain carries TRBV30 and TRBJ2-5; 10 positions match TRBD1. From germline, CDR1 is GTSNPN and CDR2 SVGIG (reference sequence). Trimming at V came to 0 bases and at J to 9 bases, leaving 4 bases not matched to a gene. The CDR3 is 13 amino acids. The CDR3 region has the DNA TGTGCCTGGAGTGTCGGGACAGGGGCGGCCCAGTACTTC. Amino acids: CAWSVGTGAAQYF.

J is TRBJ2-3 and V is TRBV5-1; D is uncertain. The CDR3 totals 15 residues. Deletions cut 2 bases from V and 4 bases from J, with 14 bases between. CDR1 is SGHRS and CDR2 is YFSETQ in the germline V gene. This chain's CDR3 is CASSFYLGIADTQYF. The CDR3 nucleotides read TGCGCCAGCAGCTTCTACCTAGGAATTGCAGATACGCAGTATTTT.

As to this clonotype: A read error may be the cause here, since a much bigger clone is one base away. This chain links TRBV12-5 with TRBJ2-1, with D tentatively TRBD2 (5 bases). This CDR3 has 17 amino acids. Germline values: CDR1 LGHNT, CDR2 FRNRAP. The V end lost 0 bases, the J end lost 10 bases, and 22 bases lay between the germline ends. This chain's CDR3 is CASGLVAGGWVVGEQFF. The CDR3 nucleotides are TGTGCTAGTGGTTTGGTAGCCGGCGGGTGGGTCGTCGGAGAGCAGTTCTTC.

About this clonotype: At one end the junction does not follow the germline gene, possibly because of a read error. V is TRBV14 and J is TRBJ1-2; D call uncertain. The CDR3 runs 11 residues. CDR1 and CDR2 from the germline V gene are SGHDN and FVKESK. The CDR3 is CAGSQDVRYTF. Written as DNA, the CDR3 is TGTGCCGGCAGCCAAGATGTTCGCTACACCTTC.

V and J are TRBV6-4 and TRBJ2-5; D is undetermined. The CDR3 runs to 14 residues. V lost 8 bases and J lost 3, with 16 bases in between. Germline assignment: CDR1 MRHNA and CDR2 SNTAGT. The CDR3 DNA reads TGTGCCAGCTCAAGGTCGTCAGGAAAAGAGACCCAGTACTTC. This encodes CASSRSSGKETQYF.

In its sample, this clonotype was seen many times. The V and J genes are TRBV2 and TRBJ2-3; D could derive from TRBD1 or TRBD2 (5 bases each). The V gene lost 1 base and the J gene lost 3 bases, with 11 bases spanning the gap. Germline lookup yields CDR1 SNHLY and CDR2 FYNNEI. This CDR3 comprises 15 residues. Here the CDR3 DNA reads TGTGCCAGCAGTGAAGGGGGGATAGTTACAGATACGCAGTATTTT. Amino acids: CASSEGGIVTDTQYF.

This clonotype turned up a few times. A much larger clone sits a single nucleotide away, making a read error possible. The rearrangement joins TRBV12-3 or TRBV12-4 to TRBJ1-5; D is uncertain. CDR3 length: 15 residues. V was pared by 3 bases and J by 3 bases, with 12 bases between. The DNA of the CDR3 is TGTGCCAGCAGTTTTCGAGTAAATAACAATCAGCCCCAGCATTTT. It specifies CASSFRVNNNQPQHF.

The table lists this clonotype with a few counts. V usage is TRBV7-9 and J usage is TRBJ2-1; 10 nucleotides agree with TRBD2. CDR3 size: 13 residues. Germline values: CDR1 SEHNR, CDR2 FQNEAQ (reference sequence). The V and J ends lost 3 bases and 10 bases, in that order; junction bases with no gene match: 3. Here the CDR3 reads CASSFEREGEQFF. CDR3 in DNA: TGTGCCAGCAGCTTTGAGCGGGAGGGAGAGCAGTTCTTC.